The present T cell receptor beta chain was sequenced within a study of T cell responses to AZD1222 COVID-19 vaccine. Study outcomes and limitations: Mostly white British, mostly female donors; authors suggested clonal diversity may be underestimated. Among those given AZD1222, only five or six were seropositive at baseline.

As to this clone: Its antigen remains unknown.

The CDR3 contains 14 residues. Germline V gene data show CDR1 as SGDLS and CDR2 as YYNGEE. V gave up 1 base and J gave up 8 bases; unmatched junction bases: 5. Generated by immunoSEQ multiplex PCR, the TCRdb table keeps only in-frame clones and is missing some. The table lists roughly 120,000 clones, 88% of them singletons. This specimen consisted of peripheral blood, obtained on day 0 of MenACWY control vaccination. This sequence joins TRBV9 and TRBJ2-7; the match to TRBD1 covers 11 bases. This receptor was identified in an adult in good health. DNA for the CDR3: TGTGCCAGCAGCGTACCGGGACAGGGGGAGAAGCAGTACTTC. It is translated as CASSVPGQGEKQYF.